The source of this T cell receptor (beta chain) is a study of T cell responses to AZD1222 COVID-19 vaccine. Study background: Second-dose intervals of approximately 4 or approximately 12 weeks were pooled. Study-level points and caveats: Regions left unmutated in variants are reportedly the target of nearly half of spike-specific TCRs.

On this clone: What it binds is not known.

In germline, CDR1 is SGHNT, CDR2 YYREEE (reference sequence). This CDR3 contains 13 residues. V was clipped by 2 bases and J by 1 base, with 4 bases between them. The method was immunoSEQ multiplex PCR; TCRdb's version includes in-frame clones alone and lacks a portion of them. The sample has roughly 85,000 clones, roughly nine tenths seen once. This receptor was taken from an adult in good health. J is TRBJ2-1 and V is TRBV5-4, with D unclear. The input for sequencing was peripheral blood, taken on day 0 of AZD1222 vaccination. The CDR3 nucleotides read TGTGCCAGCAGCTTCAATTCCTACAATGAGCAGTTCTTC. This sequence encodes CASSFNSYNEQFF.